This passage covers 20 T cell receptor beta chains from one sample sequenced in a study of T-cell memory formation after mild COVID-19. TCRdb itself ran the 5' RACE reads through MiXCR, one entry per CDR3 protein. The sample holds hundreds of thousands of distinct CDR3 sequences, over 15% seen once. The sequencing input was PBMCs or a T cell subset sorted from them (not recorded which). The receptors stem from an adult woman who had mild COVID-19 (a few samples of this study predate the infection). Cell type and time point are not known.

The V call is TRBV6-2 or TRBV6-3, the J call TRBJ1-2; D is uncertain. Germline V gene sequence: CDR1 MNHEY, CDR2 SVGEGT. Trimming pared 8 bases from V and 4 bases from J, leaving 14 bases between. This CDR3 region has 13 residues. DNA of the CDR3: TGTGCCAGCTCTCGACTTGGGCTCTATGGCTACACCTTC. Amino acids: CASSRLGLYGYTF.

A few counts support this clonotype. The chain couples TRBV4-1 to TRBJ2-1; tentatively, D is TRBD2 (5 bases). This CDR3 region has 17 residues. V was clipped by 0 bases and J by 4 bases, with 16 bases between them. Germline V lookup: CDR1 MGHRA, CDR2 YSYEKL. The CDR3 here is CASSQEGWASSYNEQFF. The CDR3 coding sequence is TGCGCCAGCAGCCAAGAAGGTTGGGCTAGCTCGTACAATGAGCAGTTCTTC.

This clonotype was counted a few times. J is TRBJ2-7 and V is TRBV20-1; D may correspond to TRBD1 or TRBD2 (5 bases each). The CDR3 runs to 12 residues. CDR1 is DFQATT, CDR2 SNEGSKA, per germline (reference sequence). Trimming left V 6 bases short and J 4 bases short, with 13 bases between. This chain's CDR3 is CSANGALYEQYF. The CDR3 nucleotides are TGCAGTGCCAACGGGGCTTTATACGAGCAGTACTTC.

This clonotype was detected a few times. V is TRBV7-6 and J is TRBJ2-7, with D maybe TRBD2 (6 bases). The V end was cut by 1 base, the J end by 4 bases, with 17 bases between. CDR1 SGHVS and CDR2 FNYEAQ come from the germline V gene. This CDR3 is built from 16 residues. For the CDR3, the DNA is TGTGCCAGCAGCTTAGGGGGAGGAGGGTCCACTTACGAGCAGTACTTC. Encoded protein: CASSLGGGGSTYEQYF.

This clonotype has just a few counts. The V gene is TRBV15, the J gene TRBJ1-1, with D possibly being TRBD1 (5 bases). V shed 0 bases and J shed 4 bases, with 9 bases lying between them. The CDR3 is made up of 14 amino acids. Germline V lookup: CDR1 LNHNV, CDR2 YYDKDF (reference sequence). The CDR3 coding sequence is TGTGCCACCAGCAGAGATCCCGGGGGCACTGAAGCTTTCTTT. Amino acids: CATSRDPGGTEAFF.

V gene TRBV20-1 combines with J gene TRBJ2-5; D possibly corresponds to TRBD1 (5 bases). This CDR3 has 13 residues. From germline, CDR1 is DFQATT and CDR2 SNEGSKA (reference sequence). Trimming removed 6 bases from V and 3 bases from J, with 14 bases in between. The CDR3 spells CSAKKGREETQYF. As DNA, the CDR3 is TGCAGTGCCAAAAAGGGCAGGGAAGAGACCCAGTACTTC.

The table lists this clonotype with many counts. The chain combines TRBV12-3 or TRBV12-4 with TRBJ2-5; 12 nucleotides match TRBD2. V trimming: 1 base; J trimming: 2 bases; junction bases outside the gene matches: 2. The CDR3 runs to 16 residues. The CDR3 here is CASSLGLAGEQETQYF. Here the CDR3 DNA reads TGTGCCAGCAGTTTAGGACTAGCGGGGGAACAAGAGACCCAGTACTTC.

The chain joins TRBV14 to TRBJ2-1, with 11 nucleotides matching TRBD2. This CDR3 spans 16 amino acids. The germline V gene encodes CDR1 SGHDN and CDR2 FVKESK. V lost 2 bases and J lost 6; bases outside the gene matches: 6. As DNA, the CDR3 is TGTGCCAGCAGCCAAAAGCGACTAGCGGGGCCCAATGAGCAGTTCTTC. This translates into CASSQKRLAGPNEQFF.

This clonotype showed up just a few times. The CDR3 nucleotides read TGTGCCAGCAGCAAAGGTCAGGGCCAAGAGACCCAGTACTTC. This gives the protein CASSKGQGQETQYF. The chain combines TRBV21-1 with TRBJ2-5; the table calls TRBD1, which could not be checked here. TRBV21-1 is shown as a pseudogene. The CDR3 covers 14 residues.

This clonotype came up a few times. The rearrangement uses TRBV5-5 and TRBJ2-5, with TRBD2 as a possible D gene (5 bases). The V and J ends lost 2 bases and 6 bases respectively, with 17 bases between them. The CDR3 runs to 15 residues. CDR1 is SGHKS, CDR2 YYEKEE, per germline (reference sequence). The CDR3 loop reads CASSFSIGGVKTQYF. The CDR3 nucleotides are TGTGCCAGCAGCTTCTCCATAGGAGGCGTAAAGACCCAGTACTTC.

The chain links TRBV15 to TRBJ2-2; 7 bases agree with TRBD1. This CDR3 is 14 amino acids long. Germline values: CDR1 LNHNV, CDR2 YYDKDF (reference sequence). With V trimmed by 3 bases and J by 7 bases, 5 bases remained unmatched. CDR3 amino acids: CATSRETGVGELFF. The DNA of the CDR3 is TGTGCCACCAGCAGGGAAACAGGGGTCGGGGAGCTGTTTTTT.

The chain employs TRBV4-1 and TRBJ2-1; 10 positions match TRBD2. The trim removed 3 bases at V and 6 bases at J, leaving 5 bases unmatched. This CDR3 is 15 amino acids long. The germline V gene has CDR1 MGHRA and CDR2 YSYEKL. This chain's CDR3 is CASSQDSGGSNEQFF. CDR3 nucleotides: TGCGCCAGCAGCCAGGATAGCGGGGGGTCCAATGAGCAGTTCTTC.

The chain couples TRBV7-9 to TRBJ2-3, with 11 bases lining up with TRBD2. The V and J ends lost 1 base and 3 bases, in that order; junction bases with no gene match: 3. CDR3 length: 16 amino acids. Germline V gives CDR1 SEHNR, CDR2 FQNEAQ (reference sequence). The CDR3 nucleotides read TGTGCCAGCAGCTTAGGACTAGCGGGGCCGACAGATACGCAGTATTTT. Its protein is CASSLGLAGPTDTQYF.

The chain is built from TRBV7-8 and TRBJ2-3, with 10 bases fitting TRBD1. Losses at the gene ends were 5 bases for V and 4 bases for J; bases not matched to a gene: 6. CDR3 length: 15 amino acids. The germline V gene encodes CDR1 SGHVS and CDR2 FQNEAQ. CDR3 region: CASSRDRGPADTQYF. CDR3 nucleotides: TGTGCCAGCAGCCGGGACAGGGGTCCGGCAGATACGCAGTATTTT.

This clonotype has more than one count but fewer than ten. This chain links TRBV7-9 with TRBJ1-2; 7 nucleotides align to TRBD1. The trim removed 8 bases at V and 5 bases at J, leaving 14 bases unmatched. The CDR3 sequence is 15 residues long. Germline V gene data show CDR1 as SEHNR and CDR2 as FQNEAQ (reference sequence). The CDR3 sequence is CASPPKGTEGYGYTF. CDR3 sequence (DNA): TGTGCCAGCCCCCCTAAGGGGACAGAAGGTTATGGCTACACCTTC.

The CDR3 sequence: CSAYVVGTGSNTEAFF. The CDR3 nucleotides read TGCAGTGCTTACGTCGTCGGGACAGGGAGTAACACTGAAGCTTTCTTT. The J gene is TRBJ1-1, the V gene TRBV20-1; 9 bases fit TRBD1. Unmatched junction bases numbered 12, after V lost 5 bases and J lost 2 bases. Per germline, CDR1 DFQATT and CDR2 SNEGSKA (reference sequence). This CDR3 is 16 amino acids long.

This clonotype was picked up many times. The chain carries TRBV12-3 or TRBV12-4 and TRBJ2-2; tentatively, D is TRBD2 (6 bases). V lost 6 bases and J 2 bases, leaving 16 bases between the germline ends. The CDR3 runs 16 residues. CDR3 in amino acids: CASSLWAGINTGELFF. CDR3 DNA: TGTGCCAGCAGCCTCTGGGCGGGAATAAACACCGGGGAGCTGTTTTTT.

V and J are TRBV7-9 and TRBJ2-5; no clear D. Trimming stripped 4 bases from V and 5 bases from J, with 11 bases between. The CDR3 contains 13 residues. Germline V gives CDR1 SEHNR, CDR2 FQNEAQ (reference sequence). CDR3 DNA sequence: TGTGCCAGCAGCTGGGCGGTGCGGGAGACCCAGTACTTC. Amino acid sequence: CASSWAVRETQYF.

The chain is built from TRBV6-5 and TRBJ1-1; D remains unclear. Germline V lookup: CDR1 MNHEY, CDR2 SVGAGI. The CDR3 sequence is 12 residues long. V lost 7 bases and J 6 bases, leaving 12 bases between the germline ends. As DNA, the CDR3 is TGTGCCAGCATTAAGCGGAGATCTGAAGCTTTCTTT. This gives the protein CASIKRRSEAFF.

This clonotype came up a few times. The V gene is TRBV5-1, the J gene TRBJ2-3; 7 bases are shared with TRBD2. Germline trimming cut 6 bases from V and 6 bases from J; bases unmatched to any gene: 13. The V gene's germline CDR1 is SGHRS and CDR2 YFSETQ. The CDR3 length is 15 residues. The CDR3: CASTNSGGSKDTQYF. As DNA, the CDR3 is TGCGCCAGCACCAATTCCGGGGGGTCGAAGGATACGCAGTATTTT.